One and the same sample provided the 15 T cell receptor beta chains below, sequenced in a study of T cells in women clearing cervical HPV infection. Method: immunoSEQ multiplex PCR; TCRdb's copy keeps in-frame clones and lacks some. This repertoire comprises about 12,000 clones; its ten largest clones make up roughly 9.4%. Sequencing was carried out using blood buffy coat. The receptors shown here come from a woman aged 18 to 75 with a cervical HPV16 infection that either progressed to CIN3+ or cleared (not recorded which).

About this clone itself: The CDR3 is cut off 3 residues early in the read; its end comes from the germline J gene. The chain joins TRBV20-1 to TRBJ2-1; D uncertain. Deletions cut 0 bases from V and 2 bases from J, with 11 bases between. The CDR3 runs to 15 residues. Germline values: CDR1 DFQATT, CDR2 SNEGSKA (reference sequence). This CDR3 reads CSARDQVFPYNEQFF. The CDR3 bases that were read are TGCAGTGCTAGAGACCAGGTTTTTCCCTACAATGAG.

On this clone: The read ends 3 residues shy of where the CDR3 ends; the end is completed using the germline J gene. The same CDR3 is also encoded by other DNA sequences in this sample. The J gene is TRBJ2-3, the V gene TRBV6-2 or TRBV6-3; D may be TRBD2 (6 bases). This CDR3 contains 14 residues. The germline CDR1 and CDR2 sequences are MNHEY and SVGEGT. CDR3 loop: CASSYGGEQETQYF. The CDR3 bases that were read are TGTGCCAGCAGTTACGGCGGGGAGCAAGAGACG.

The CDR3 protein is CASSRDNYNEQFF. Incomplete CDR3 DNA: TGTGCCAGCAGCCGGGACAACTACAATGAG. The rearrangement uses TRBV7-2 and TRBJ2-1, with D tentatively TRBD1 (6 bases). The read terminates 3 residues ahead of where the CDR3 ends, so the germline J gene completes it. The V end was cut by 5 bases, the J end by 3 bases, with 8 bases between. The CDR3 sequence is 13 residues long. The germline CDR1 and CDR2 sequences are SGHTA and FQGNSA.

As regards this clone: One end of the junction is discordant with germline, which a read error may explain. Read data end 3 residues before the CDR3 end; the end is taken from the germline J gene. Additional DNA sequences in this sample encode the identical CDR3. The chain couples TRBV7-3 to TRBJ1-3, with D perhaps matching TRBD1 (5 bases). CDR1 SGHTA and CDR2 FQGTGA come from the germline V gene. CDR3 size: 16 residues. This chain's CDR3 is CASSLTGGNSGNTIYF. The covered CDR3 bases are TGTGCCAGCAGCTTAACGGGGGGTAACTCTGGAAACACG.

Worth noting for this clone: The missing CDR3 end, 3 residues past where the read stops, is filled in from the germline J gene. The V and J genes are TRBV7-2 and TRBJ2-7; 8 bases map to TRBD2. CDR3 size: 13 residues. J gave up 4 bases and V 5 bases, and 4 bases lay outside the gene matches. In germline, CDR1 is SGHTA, CDR2 FQGNSA. Partial CDR3 DNA: TGTGCCAGCAGCACTAGACTAGCGTACGAG. Its protein is CASSTRLAYE. The CDR3 in full is CASSTRLAYEQYF.

Notes on this clone: The sequence runs out 3 residues before the end of the CDR3; the remainder is reconstructed from the germline J gene. This chain joins TRBV6-2 or TRBV6-3 and TRBJ1-4, with a tentative D call TRBD1 (6 bases). The V gene's germline CDR1 is MNHEY and CDR2 SVGEGT. The CDR3 has 15 amino acids. V dropped 6 bases and J dropped 5 bases, with 16 bases sitting between them. The CDR3 spells CASSPKGDPNEKLFF. The covered CDR3 bases are TGTGCCAGCAGCCCCAAGGGGGATCCGAATGAAAAA.

As concerns this clone: The read terminates 3 residues ahead of where the CDR3 ends, so the germline J gene completes it. J is TRBJ2-5 and V is TRBV20-1; 10 bases agree with TRBD1. The CDR3 covers 14 residues. V lost 5 bases and J lost 5; bases outside the gene matches: 8. Looked up from germline, CDR1 is DFQATT and CDR2 is SNEGSKA (reference sequence). The sequenced CDR3 bases are TGCAGTGCTCTCGACAGGGGGCGCCACGAGACC. It translates to CSALDRGRHET. Given in full, the CDR3 is CSALDRGRHETQYF.

As concerns this clone: The CDR3 goes on 3 residues after the read ends, and that part is filled in from the germline J gene. V gene TRBV7-2 combines with J gene TRBJ2-3; TRBD2 is a possible D gene (5 bases). The V gene's germline CDR1 is SGHTA and CDR2 FQGNSA. CDR3 length: 13 residues. The CDR3 sequence: CASSTGVQETQYF. CDR3 DNA, as far as it was read: TGTGCCAGCAGCACCGGGGTTCAAGAGACG.

With regard to this clone: Sequencing ends 3 residues short of the CDR3 end; the germline J gene provides the rest. The genes are TRBV19 and TRBJ2-5, with a tentative D call TRBD2 (5 bases). In germline, CDR1 is LNHDA, CDR2 SQIVND (reference sequence). This CDR3 is 13 amino acids long. Trimming removed 1 base at V and 2 bases at J, with 5 bases between. The sequenced part of the CDR3 DNA is TGTGCCAGTAGTATAGGCGGGCAAGAGACC. This translates into CASSIGGQET. The CDR3 as a whole reads CASSIGGQETQYF.

This clone is called medium-sized based on its frequency. The missing CDR3 end, 3 residues past where the read stops, is filled in from the germline J gene. The chain has TRBV6-1 and TRBJ2-7; possible D gene TRBD1, 6 bases. Trimming cost V 0 bases and J 1 base, with 10 bases left between them. There are 15 residues in the CDR3. Germline loops: CDR1 MNHNS, CDR2 SASEGT. CDR3 DNA (partial): TGTGCCAGCAGTGAAGCGCCGGACAGATCCTACGAG. This gives the protein CASSEAPDRSYE. The entire CDR3 sequence reads CASSEAPDRSYEQYF.

The CDR3 sequence is CASRRASSTDTQYF. CDR3 DNA, as far as it was read: TGCGCCAGCAGGCGGGCCTCGAGCACAGATACG. The chain joins TRBV5-1 to TRBJ2-3; a weak D match, TRBD2 (5 bases). The read terminates 3 residues before the CDR3 end, so the remaining end is supplied by the germline J gene. Trimming shortened V by 5 bases and J by 0 bases, and 10 bases separated the two germline ends. The CDR3 is 14 residues long. Per the germline V gene, CDR1 is SGHRS and CDR2 is YFSETQ.

Note on this clone: The CDR3 end lies 3 residues beyond the end of the read and is filled in from the germline J gene. This chain joins TRBV7-2 and TRBJ2-4; maybe TRBD2 (6 bases). Germline loops: CDR1 SGHTA, CDR2 FQGNSA. This CDR3 comprises 15 residues. The CDR3 here is CASSSDTGEVYGQYF. CDR3 DNA, as far as it was read: TGTGCCAGCAGCTCGGACACTGGGGAGGTCTATGGT.

CDR3: CSAAFGQLGGELFF. The DNA read from the CDR3 is TGCAGTGCTGCCTTTGGGCAACTCGGAGGGGAG. V usage is TRBV20-1 and J usage is TRBJ2-2; D remains ambiguous. Coverage ceases 3 residues before the CDR3 finishes, and the germline J gene fills in the end. From germline, CDR1 is DFQATT and CDR2 SNEGSKA (reference sequence). CDR3 length: 14 residues. With 5 bases removed from V and 8 bases from J, the gap between germline ends came to 18 bases.

As concerns this clone: The CDR3 goes on 3 residues after the read ends, and that part is filled in from the germline J gene. The chain recombines TRBV5-1 with TRBJ1-2; TRBD1 agrees at 7 bases. CDR1 and CDR2 from the germline V gene are SGHRS and YFSETQ. The V and J ends lost 0 bases and 4 bases, in that order; junction bases with no gene match: 6. The CDR3 runs to 15 residues. The CDR3 region is CASSLVGGDSYGYTF. CDR3 DNA, as far as it was read: TGCGCCAGCAGCTTGGTTGGAGGGGACAGCTATGGC.

As concerns this clone: The read terminates 3 residues ahead of where the CDR3 ends, so the germline J gene completes it. The chain employs TRBV3-1 (or the pseudogene TRBV3-2) and TRBJ2-7; 7 nucleotides agree with TRBD1. V gave up 1 base and J gave up 3 bases; unmatched junction bases: 3. The CDR3 totals 14 residues. CDR1 is LGHDT, CDR2 YNNKEL, per germline (reference sequence). The covered CDR3 bases are TGTGCCAGCAGCCAAGGCGCAGGGGGCTACGAG. Amino acids: CASSQGAGGYE. The whole CDR3 sequence reads CASSQGAGGYEQYF.